The subject of this entry is one T cell receptor beta chain. The V gene's germline CDR1 is LNHDA and CDR2 SQIVND (reference sequence). CDR3 length: 14 residues. V lost 3 bases and J lost 0, with 3 bases in between. The data were taken from a study of control samples from healthy donors and cancer patients. Libraries were prepared by immunoSEQ multiplex PCR; TCRdb keeps only in-frame clonotypes and omits some of them. Of about 160,000 clones in the sample, about 95% were seen once. The clonotype originates from a man between 60 and 75 years old with colorectal cancer. The sample consisted of PBMCs. This sequence joins TRBV19 and TRBJ2-6; D call uncertain. The CDR3 nucleotides are TGTGCCAGTAGTATGGGCTCTGGGGCCAACGTCCTGACTTTC. Its protein is CASSMGSGANVLTF.